A selection of T cell receptor beta chains follows, all from one sample in a study of T cell responses to AZD1222 COVID-19 vaccine. The repertoire was sequenced with immunoSEQ multiplex PCR; TCRdb's copy has only in-frame clones and lacks some. Of approximately 140,000 clones listed, 91% are singletons. The input for sequencing was peripheral blood, taken 28 days after the second AZD1222 dose. Receptors were obtained from an adult who received the AZD1222 COVID-19 vaccine. Both conserved end residues are part of each CDR3. D genes are given only for firm matches. A row's size may be missing; if present it is once, few, many or a size class.

v_call: TRBV7-2; cdr3_length: 14; d_call: -; clone_size: -; j_call: TRBJ1-5; cdr3_aa: CASSLARGNQPQHF; cdr3_nt: TGTGCCAGCAGCTTAGCCCGGGGCAATCAGCCCCAGCATTTT
v_call: TRBV2; cdr3_length: 16; d_call: TRBD2; clone_size: -; j_call: TRBJ2-1; cdr3_aa: CASSELGGRAVNEQFF; cdr3_nt: TGTGCCAGCAGTGAACTGGGCGGGAGGGCCGTTAATGAGCAGTTCTTC
v_call: TRBV30; cdr3_length: 12; d_call: -; clone_size: -; j_call: TRBJ2-1; cdr3_aa: CAWSTPYNEQFF; cdr3_nt: TGTGCCTGGAGTACCCCCTACAATGAGCAGTTCTTC
v_call: TRBV27; cdr3_length: 15; d_call: -; clone_size: -; j_call: TRBJ2-1; cdr3_aa: CASSLVGSTYNEQFF; cdr3_nt: TGTGCCAGCAGTTTAGTCGGGAGTACCTACAATGAGCAGTTCTTC
v_call: TRBV12-3/TRBV12-4; cdr3_length: 13; d_call: -; clone_size: -; j_call: TRBJ1-2; cdr3_aa: CASTLGGAGGYTF; cdr3_nt: TGTGCCAGCACCCTGGGGGGGGCAGGGGGCTACACCTTC
v_call: TRBV10-2; cdr3_length: 12; d_call: -; clone_size: -; j_call: TRBJ1-2; cdr3_aa: CASRDAGYGYTF; cdr3_nt: TGCGCCAGCAGGGACGCAGGGTATGGCTACACCTTC
v_call: TRBV10-3; cdr3_length: 14; d_call: -; clone_size: once; j_call: TRBJ2-1; cdr3_aa: CAIGSRGDFDEQFF; cdr3_nt: TGTGCCATCGGGAGTAGGGGCGATTTTGATGAGCAGTTCTTC
v_call: TRBV5-4; cdr3_length: 14; d_call: -; clone_size: -; j_call: TRBJ2-2; cdr3_aa: CASSLVTNTGELFF; cdr3_nt: TGTGCCAGCAGCTTGGTGACAAACACCGGGGAGCTGTTTTTT
v_call: TRBV7-2; cdr3_length: 15; d_call: TRBD1; clone_size: -; j_call: TRBJ2-5; cdr3_aa: CASSLAQGRGETQYF; cdr3_nt: TGTGCCAGCAGCTTAGCACAGGGGCGAGGAGAGACCCAGTACTTC
v_call: TRBV9; cdr3_length: 13; d_call: -; clone_size: -; j_call: TRBJ1-1; cdr3_aa: CASSTPGVTEAFF; cdr3_nt: TGTGCCAGCAGCACGCCAGGGGTCACTGAAGCTTTCTTT
v_call: TRBV3-1/TRBV3-2; cdr3_length: 14; d_call: -; clone_size: -; j_call: TRBJ1-2; cdr3_aa: CASSQAGIGYGYTF; cdr3_nt: TGTGCCAGCAGCCAAGCAGGGATCGGCTATGGCTACACCTTC
v_call: TRBV19; cdr3_length: 17; d_call: -; clone_size: -; j_call: TRBJ2-2; cdr3_aa: CASSGQPGQPNTGELFF; cdr3_nt: TGTGCCAGTAGCGGACAGCCCGGACAACCGAACACCGGGGAGCTGTTTTTT
v_call: TRBV6-4; cdr3_length: 15; d_call: TRBD1; clone_size: -; j_call: TRBJ1-2; cdr3_aa: CASSPGAGGTYGYTF; cdr3_nt: TGTGCCAGCAGTCCCGGGGCAGGGGGCACCTATGGCTACACCTTC
v_call: TRBV5-1; cdr3_length: 15; d_call: -; clone_size: -; j_call: TRBJ1-4; cdr3_aa: CASSGTGLWNEKLFF; cdr3_nt: TGCGCCAGCAGCGGAACCGGCCTGTGGAATGAAAAACTGTTTTTT
v_call: TRBV27; cdr3_length: 15; d_call: -; clone_size: -; j_call: TRBJ1-1; cdr3_aa: CASSFQMGGLTEAFF; cdr3_nt: TGTGCCAGCAGTTTTCAGATGGGGGGGTTGACTGAAGCTTTCTTT
v_call: TRBV15; cdr3_length: 13; d_call: -; clone_size: -; j_call: TRBJ1-5; cdr3_aa: CATSRDGEQPQHF; cdr3_nt: TGTGCCACCAGCAGAGATGGTGAACAGCCCCAGCATTTT
v_call: TRBV12-3/TRBV12-4; cdr3_length: 12; d_call: -; clone_size: -; j_call: TRBJ1-1; cdr3_aa: CASSLGQVEAFF; cdr3_nt: TGTGCCAGCAGTTTGGGGCAGGTTGAAGCTTTCTTT
v_call: TRBV7-7; cdr3_length: 16; d_call: TRBD2; clone_size: -; j_call: TRBJ2-1; cdr3_aa: CASSPTGTSGISEQFF; cdr3_nt: TGTGCTAGCAGCCCTACCGGGACTAGCGGGATTAGTGAGCAGTTCTTC
v_call: TRBV21-1; cdr3_length: 15; d_call: -; clone_size: -; j_call: TRBJ2-5; cdr3_aa: CASSLAGGAQETQYF; cdr3_nt: TGTGCCAGCAGCTTAGCCGGTGGGGCCCAAGAGACCCAGTACTTC
v_call: TRBV14; cdr3_length: 13; d_call: -; clone_size: -; j_call: TRBJ2-5; cdr3_aa: CASSQDGREAQYF; cdr3_nt: TGTGCCAGCAGCCAAGATGGCAGGGAGGCCCAGTACTTC
v_call: TRBV27; cdr3_length: 15; d_call: TRBD1; clone_size: -; j_call: TRBJ1-2; cdr3_aa: CASSLGGTAHYGYTF; cdr3_nt: TGTGCCAGCAGTTTAGGGGGGACAGCACACTATGGCTACACCTTC
v_call: TRBV21-1; cdr3_length: 18; d_call: -; clone_size: -; j_call: TRBJ2-6; cdr3_aa: CASSKAPAEISGANVLTF; cdr3_nt: TGTGCCAGCAGCAAAGCCCCAGCGGAGATCTCTGGGGCCAACGTCCTGACTTTC
v_call: TRBV5-1; cdr3_length: 15; d_call: TRBD2; clone_size: -; j_call: TRBJ2-7; cdr3_aa: CASSLESGGGYEQYF; cdr3_nt: TGCGCCAGCAGCTTGGAGAGCGGGGGAGGCTACGAGCAGTACTTC
v_call: TRBV5-1; cdr3_length: 16; d_call: -; clone_size: -; j_call: TRBJ2-2; cdr3_aa: CASSWTEITNTGELFF; cdr3_nt: TGCGCCAGCAGCTGGACGGAAATTACGAACACCGGGGAGCTGTTTTTT
v_call: TRBV4-3; cdr3_length: 17; d_call: TRBD1; clone_size: -; j_call: TRBJ1-5; cdr3_aa: CASSQWTGTGANQPQHF; cdr3_nt: TGCGCCAGCAGCCAATGGACCGGGACAGGGGCAAATCAGCCCCAGCATTTT
v_call: TRBV18; cdr3_length: 17; d_call: TRBD2; clone_size: -; j_call: TRBJ2-1; cdr3_aa: CASSTQGLAGGPDEQFF; cdr3_nt: TGTGCCAGCTCAACCCAGGGACTAGCGGGAGGGCCGGATGAGCAGTTCTTC
v_call: TRBV3-1/TRBV3-2; cdr3_length: 15; d_call: -; clone_size: -; j_call: TRBJ1-6; cdr3_aa: CASSQDLGMYSPLHF; cdr3_nt: TGTGCCAGCAGCCAAGATTTAGGGATGTATTCACCCCTCCACTTT
v_call: TRBV5-4; cdr3_length: 11; d_call: -; clone_size: -; j_call: TRBJ2-5; cdr3_aa: CASSLQETQYF; cdr3_nt: TGTGCCAGCAGCTTACAAGAGACCCAGTACTTC
v_call: TRBV9; cdr3_length: 16; d_call: TRBD2; clone_size: -; j_call: TRBJ2-3; cdr3_aa: CASSVLAGGQGDTQYF; cdr3_nt: TGTGCCAGCAGCGTACTAGCGGGGGGGCAGGGAGATACGCAGTATTTT
v_call: TRBV3-1/TRBV3-2; cdr3_length: 16; d_call: TRBD2; clone_size: once; j_call: TRBJ2-1; cdr3_aa: CASSQVLGLAGNEQFF; cdr3_nt: TGTGCCAGCAGCCAAGTATTGGGACTAGCGGGCAATGAGCAGTTCTTC
v_call: TRBV5-1; cdr3_length: 13; d_call: TRBD1; clone_size: -; j_call: TRBJ1-1; cdr3_aa: CASSPGTAIEAFF; cdr3_nt: TGCGCCAGCAGCCCAGGGACAGCTATTGAAGCTTTCTTT
v_call: TRBV5-1; cdr3_length: 14; d_call: TRBD1; clone_size: -; j_call: TRBJ1-5; cdr3_aa: CASSSGQGGQPQHF; cdr3_nt: TGCGCCAGCAGCTCAGGACAGGGAGGACAGCCCCAGCATTTT
v_call: TRBV6-5; cdr3_length: 12; d_call: -; clone_size: -; j_call: TRBJ2-3; cdr3_aa: CASSSQGDTQYF; cdr3_nt: TGTGCCAGCAGTTCTCAGGGAGATACGCAGTATTTT
v_call: TRBV19; cdr3_length: 15; d_call: -; clone_size: -; j_call: TRBJ1-5; cdr3_aa: CASSPATRSNQPQHF; cdr3_nt: TGTGCCAGTAGCCCCGCGACCCGTAGCAATCAGCCCCAGCATTTT
v_call: TRBV27; cdr3_length: 16; d_call: -; clone_size: -; j_call: TRBJ1-3; cdr3_aa: CASSPPDRSSGNTIYF; cdr3_nt: TGTGCCAGCAGTCCCCCAGACAGGAGCTCTGGAAACACCATATATTTT
v_call: TRBV2; cdr3_length: 13; d_call: -; clone_size: -; j_call: TRBJ2-7; cdr3_aa: CASPGAGNDEQYF; cdr3_nt: TGTGCCAGCCCCGGGGCAGGGAACGACGAGCAGTACTTC
v_call: TRBV29-1; cdr3_length: 14; d_call: TRBD2; clone_size: -; j_call: TRBJ2-1; cdr3_aa: CSVPASGGADEQFF; cdr3_nt: TGCAGCGTTCCGGCTAGCGGGGGGGCGGATGAGCAGTTCTTC
v_call: TRBV2; cdr3_length: 13; d_call: -; clone_size: -; j_call: TRBJ2-2; cdr3_aa: CATGVEGVGELFF; cdr3_nt: TGTGCCACGGGTGTGGAGGGGGTCGGGGAGCTGTTTTTT
v_call: TRBV18; cdr3_length: 17; d_call: -; clone_size: -; j_call: TRBJ1-4; cdr3_aa: CASSPAAGQGAWEKLFF; cdr3_nt: TGTGCCAGCTCACCTGCAGCCGGGCAGGGCGCTTGGGAAAAACTGTTTTTT
v_call: TRBV2; cdr3_length: 15; d_call: TRBD1; clone_size: -; j_call: TRBJ2-1; cdr3_aa: CASSVDRGSYNEQFF; cdr3_nt: TGTGCCAGCAGTGTGGACAGGGGGAGCTACAATGAGCAGTTCTTC
v_call: TRBV12-2; cdr3_length: 15; d_call: -; clone_size: -; j_call: TRBJ1-2; cdr3_aa: CASRSQPQGAGGYTF; cdr3_nt: TGTGCAAGTCGCTCCCAACCTCAGGGGGCGGGTGGCTACACCTTC
v_call: TRBV5-1; cdr3_length: 15; d_call: TRBD1; clone_size: -; j_call: TRBJ1-1; cdr3_aa: CASSPLGTAGTEAFF; cdr3_nt: TGCGCCAGCAGCCCCCTGGGGACAGCGGGGACTGAAGCTTTCTTT
v_call: TRBV4-1; cdr3_length: 15; d_call: -; clone_size: -; j_call: TRBJ1-5; cdr3_aa: CASSQGARINQPQHF; cdr3_nt: TGCGCCAGCAGCCAAGGGGCCAGGATTAATCAGCCCCAGCATTTT
v_call: TRBV12-3/TRBV12-4; cdr3_length: 12; d_call: -; clone_size: few; j_call: TRBJ1-2; cdr3_aa: CASSTTPSGYTF; cdr3_nt: TGTGCCAGCAGTACCACGCCCTCCGGCTACACCTTC
v_call: TRBV11-2; cdr3_length: 15; d_call: TRBD1; clone_size: -; j_call: TRBJ2-7; cdr3_aa: CASSLLRDRGHEQYF; cdr3_nt: TGTGCCAGCAGCTTGCTCCGGGACAGGGGCCACGAGCAGTACTTC
v_call: TRBV6-5; cdr3_length: 12; d_call: TRBD1; clone_size: -; j_call: TRBJ2-1; cdr3_aa: CASRQGGNEQFF; cdr3_nt: TGTGCCAGCAGACAGGGGGGCAATGAGCAGTTCTTC
v_call: TRBV30; cdr3_length: 13; d_call: TRBD1; clone_size: -; j_call: TRBJ1-1; cdr3_aa: CARQGQGDTEAFF; cdr3_nt: TGTGCCCGGCAGGGACAGGGGGATACTGAAGCTTTCTTT
v_call: TRBV18; cdr3_length: 12; d_call: -; clone_size: -; j_call: TRBJ2-5; cdr3_aa: CASSPGGETQYF; cdr3_nt: TGTGCCAGCTCCCCGGGCGGGGAGACCCAGTACTTC
v_call: TRBV19; cdr3_length: 18; d_call: TRBD1; clone_size: -; j_call: TRBJ2-6; cdr3_aa: CASSQTGTGPSGANVLTF; cdr3_nt: TGTGCCAGTAGCCAAACCGGGACAGGGCCATCTGGGGCCAACGTCCTGACTTTC
v_call: TRBV6-1; cdr3_length: 15; d_call: -; clone_size: once; j_call: TRBJ1-4; cdr3_aa: CASSEGGDTAEKLFF; cdr3_nt: TGTGCCAGCAGTGAAGGGGGGGATACAGCCGAAAAACTGTTTTTT
v_call: TRBV10-3; cdr3_length: 16; d_call: TRBD1; clone_size: -; j_call: TRBJ1-1; cdr3_aa: CAISHYPTGGGTEAFF; cdr3_nt: TGTGCCATCAGTCACTACCCGACAGGGGGTGGGACTGAAGCTTTCTTT
v_call: TRBV7-2; cdr3_length: 14; d_call: -; clone_size: once; j_call: TRBJ1-5; cdr3_aa: CASSLGQGYQPQHF; cdr3_nt: TGTGCCAGCAGCTTAGGGCAGGGGTATCAGCCCCAGCATTTT
v_call: TRBV6-2/TRBV6-3; cdr3_length: 16; d_call: -; clone_size: -; j_call: TRBJ1-4; cdr3_aa: CASSRVRDRTPEKLFF; cdr3_nt: TGTGCCAGCAGTAGGGTCCGGGACCGGACACCTGAAAAACTGTTTTTT
v_call: TRBV30; cdr3_length: 12; d_call: -; clone_size: -; j_call: TRBJ1-6; cdr3_aa: CAWSETDSPLHF; cdr3_nt: TGTGCCTGGAGTGAGACAGATTCACCCCTCCACTTT
v_call: TRBV10-3; cdr3_length: 16; d_call: TRBD2; clone_size: -; j_call: TRBJ2-2; cdr3_aa: CAISFRTSGNTGELFF; cdr3_nt: TGTGCCATCAGCTTTCGGACTAGCGGAAACACCGGGGAGCTGTTTTTT